The 11 T cell receptor beta chains below were found in one sample sequenced in a study of long-term antiretroviral therapy in people with HIV. It was version v3.0 of the immunoSEQ assay that was run at survey level. The repertoire was sequenced with immunoSEQ multiplex PCR; TCRdb's copy has only in-frame clones and lacks some. Among 11,000 to 15,000 clones listed, 82% were seen once. This sample comprised unsorted PBMCs, obtained 1.8 years before starting antiretroviral therapy. The source of these receptors is a woman aged 40 to 50 with HIV.

The chain employs TRBV6-1 and TRBJ2-7; 7 bases align to TRBD1. The CDR3 extends over 13 amino acids. Unmatched junction bases numbered 3, after V lost 4 bases and J lost 3 bases. Germline V CDR1 and CDR2: MNHNS, SASEGT. CDR3 protein: CASSATGVYEQYF. As DNA, the CDR3 is TGTGCCAGCAGTGCTACAGGGGTCTACGAGCAGTACTTC.

This clone was recorded only once. This chain joins TRBV5-5 and TRBJ2-3; 7 nucleotides line up with TRBD1. CDR3 length equals 16 residues. V lost 4 bases and J lost 0; bases outside the gene matches: 8. Germline V gene data show CDR1 as SGHKS and CDR2 as YYEKEE (reference sequence). Here the CDR3 DNA reads TGTGCCAGCAGCCCGACGGGACAGTCAAGCACAGATACGCAGTATTTT. Translation gives CASSPTGQSSTDTQYF. The variable domain in full, with the rest retrieved from reference TRBV5-5 and TRBJ2-3, is DAGVTQSPTHLIKTRGQQVTLRCSPISGHKSVSWYQQVLGQGPQFIFQYYEKEERGRGNFPDRFSARQFPNYSSELNVNALLLGDSALYLCASSPTGQSSTDTQYFGPGTRLTVL.

The rearrangement joins TRBV7-6 to TRBJ2-7; D unclear. Germline V lookup: CDR1 SGHVS, CDR2 FNYEAQ. V lost 5 bases to trimming and J lost 3 bases, with 14 bases between them. The CDR3 is 14 residues long. The CDR3 region is CASSQDGAFYEQYF. The CDR3, as DNA: TGTGCCAGCAGCCAGGACGGAGCGTTCTACGAGCAGTACTTC.

The V and J genes are TRBV10-3 and TRBJ2-1; D not resolved. The germline V gene encodes CDR1 ENHRY and CDR2 SYGVKD. V lost 3 bases, J lost 6 bases, and 9 bases lay in between. This CDR3 spans 13 amino acids. The CDR3 sequence: CAISEDLINEQFF. DNA of the CDR3: TGTGCCATCAGTGAAGACTTGATCAATGAGCAGTTCTTC.

The chain joins TRBV18 to TRBJ2-7, with 9 bases that match TRBD2. Per germline, CDR1 KGHSH and CDR2 LQKENI. V trimming: 2 bases; J trimming: 3 bases; junction bases outside the gene matches: 8. The CDR3 runs 16 residues. CDR3 protein: CASSPRGGRALYEQYF. CDR3 DNA: TGTGCCAGCTCACCAAGGGGCGGGAGGGCCCTCTACGAGCAGTACTTC.

V usage is TRBV18 and J usage is TRBJ1-4; D is ambiguous. The germline V gene has CDR1 KGHSH and CDR2 LQKENI. The CDR3 spans 17 residues. Trimming removed 3 bases from V and 0 bases from J, with 14 bases in between. CDR3 in amino acids: CASSPPGGGTTNEKLFF. The DNA for the CDR3 is TGTGCCAGCTCACCCCCGGGAGGAGGGACAACTAATGAAAAACTGTTTTTT.

The J gene is TRBJ2-5, the V gene TRBV7-9, with D hard to call. The CDR3 length is 14 residues. Germline CDR1 SEHNR, CDR2 FQNEAQ (reference sequence). V lost 5 bases and J 1 base, leaving 11 bases between the germline ends. The CDR3 sequence: CASSPASLQETQYF. CDR3 nucleotide sequence: TGTGCCAGCAGCCCCGCCTCCCTCCAAGAGACCCAGTACTTC. Variable domain in full (rest from reference TRBV7-9 and TRBJ2-5): DTGVSQNPRHKITKRGQNVTFRCDPISEHNRLYWYRQTLGQGPEFLTYFQNEAQLEKSRLLSDRFSAERPKGSFSTLEIQRTEQGDSAMYLCASSPASLQETQYFGPGTRLLVL.

The V call is TRBV5-4, the J call TRBJ2-5; unclear D gene. Trimming cost V 3 bases and J 5 bases, with 5 bases left between them. CDR1 and CDR2 (germline): SGHNT, YYREEE (reference sequence). CDR3 size: 11 residues. CDR3 sequence reads: CASSSFETQYF. The DNA of the CDR3 is TGTGCCAGCAGCTCGTTCGAGACCCAGTACTTC.

The V and J genes are TRBV11-2 and TRBJ2-1; 15 bases are shared with TRBD2. There are 13 residues in the CDR3. The V gene's germline CDR1 is SGHAT and CDR2 FQNNGV. V lost 4 bases, J lost 12 bases, and 1 base stayed unmatched. CDR3 DNA: TGTGCCAGCAGCTCGGGACTAGCGGGAGGGCAGTTCTTC. Its translation: CASSSGLAGGQFF.

This clone was seen only a few times. The CDR3 sequence is CASRAPSWDTEAFF. The DNA of the CDR3 is TGTGCCAGCAGGGCCCCCTCATGGGACACTGAAGCTTTCTTT. The V gene is TRBV6-1, the J gene TRBJ1-1; D call uncertain. The CDR3 is 14 residues long. Germline CDR1 and CDR2: MNHNS and SASEGT. V lost 6 bases to trimming and J lost 3 bases, with 14 bases between them.

V is TRBV27 and J is TRBJ1-4; no firm D call. Germline V CDR1 and CDR2: MNHEY, SMNVEV (reference sequence). The CDR3 has 14 residues. Trimming pared 9 bases from V and 5 bases from J, leaving 16 bases between. CDR3 nucleotide sequence: TGTGCCAGTATGCCGGGATTTCAGAATGAAAAACTGTTTTTT. Its translation: CASMPGFQNEKLFF.